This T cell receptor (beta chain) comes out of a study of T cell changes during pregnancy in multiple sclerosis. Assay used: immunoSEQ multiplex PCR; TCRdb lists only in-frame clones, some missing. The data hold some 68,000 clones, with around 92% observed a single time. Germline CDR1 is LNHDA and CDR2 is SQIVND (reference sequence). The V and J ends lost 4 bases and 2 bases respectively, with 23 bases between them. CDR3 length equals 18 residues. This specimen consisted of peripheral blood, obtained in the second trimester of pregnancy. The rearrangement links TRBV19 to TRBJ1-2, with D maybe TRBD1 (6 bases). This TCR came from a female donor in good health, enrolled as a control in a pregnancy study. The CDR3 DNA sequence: TGTGCCAGTAGTACCCCCGCACAGGGTGATCGGCTAAACTATGGCTACACCTTC. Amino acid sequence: CASSTPAQGDRLNYGYTF.